This T cell receptor beta chain was obtained from a study of blood T cell repertoires in COVID-19 (dated by TCRdb to about 2020). Study-wide context: Samples from collaborators originated in the United States, Italy and Spain and spanned both the acute and convalescent phases of COVID-19. Subjects who had been exposed to COVID-19, were actively infected with it, or had recovered from it provided the deeply sampled blood TCRbeta repertoires that made up the dataset. The prospective study material was composed of cDNA or gDNA derived from T cells, B-cell-depleted T cells, or PBMCs. HLA class I and class II types, where available, came from metadata supplied by the sample provider rather than from assay-based typing. A de-identified subject ID, COVID-19 status, age in years and sex were almost always included in the sample metadata. The repertoires were released in a freely available public database intended as a resource for research on the immune response to SARS-CoV-2. The samples were drawn from two sources: the first 160 participants of the ongoing ImmuneRACE study, and 950 to 1,500 subjects contributed by 6 global collaborators.

V and J are truncated by 2 bases and 1 base respectively, leaving an intervening sequence of 10 bases. The germline V gene specifies SGHDT as CDR1 and YYEEEE as CDR2. Spanning cysteine to phenylalanine, the CDR3 consists of 15 amino acids. Only the CDR3 portion is preserved as DNA: 45 bases, with reading frame beginning at the first base. The immunoSEQ Assay, a bias-controlled multiplex PCR, was used to amplify TCRbeta CDR3 regions from genomic DNA. Per the source publication's procedure: The number of nucleated cells in each sample was estimated from the amplification of reference gene primers within the assay. Sequence reads were collapsed and filtered to measure the absolute abundance of every unique TCRbeta CDR3 rearrangement. Productive Simpson clonality was computed per sample as the square root of Simpson's diversity index over productive rearrangements. The source is immuneACCESS, and TCRdb retained only in-frame sequences with V and J called. Part of the clones is not carried over; for the studies checked, unresolved V genes explain less than half of this, and the remainder is unexplained. V and J calls plus clone size are reproduced from that table; the DNA served to infer D and trimming. Counted in this sample were some 150,000 clones; over 70% of them appeared once. The top ten clonotypes cover approximately 45% of the sample.

On the study overall, not on this receptor specifically: The quantity of clinical and demographic metadata differed by source and by participant and was supplied without curation.

On this clone: This receptor's antigen is unknown. No base quality information exists; no much larger clone differs at one position.

Collaborating institutions collected whole blood in K2EDTA tubes following their own protocols. For TCRbeta analysis, collaborator samples were shipped as frozen whole blood, as isolated PBMCs, or as DNA extracted from either sample type. Sequencing was performed on peripheral blood. The V and J segments used are TRBV5-6 and TRBJ2-1, with a weak D call of TRBD2 (6 bases match). The TCR was taken from a human donor in a cohort sampled during active COVID-19. The CDR3 protein is CASSLDAGSYNEQFF. The nucleotides are TGTGCCAGCAGCTTAGACGCGGGGTCCTACAATGAGCAGTTCTTC.